The next 4 T cell receptor beta chains were all read from a single sample in a study of patients with pleural tuberculosis. TCRdb reprocessed the reads with MiXCR, giving one entry per CDR3 protein. The sample yields around 50,000 distinct CDR3 sequences, 6% to 9.5% seen once. The receptors stem from a human donor with pleural tuberculosis.

With regard to this clonotype: This may be a read error: a much more frequent sequence differs by one nucleotide. The chain links TRBV5-4 to TRBJ1-6; D may be TRBD1 (6 bases). Trimming took off 4 bases at V and 8 bases at J, with 13 bases between the two ends. The length of the CDR3 is 14 residues. CDR1 and CDR2 from the germline V gene are SGHNT and YYREEE (reference sequence). Here the CDR3 reads CASSVDSTDSPLHF. The CDR3 DNA follows: TGTGCCAGCAGCGTGGACAGTACTGATTCACCCCTCCACTTT.

This clonotype came up many times. The chain combines TRBV20-1 with TRBJ1-5; TRBD1 might be the D (6 bases). This CDR3 has 15 amino acids. Germline CDR1 DFQATT, CDR2 SNEGSKA (reference sequence). The germline V and J ends were trimmed by 6 bases and 6 bases, with 21 bases remaining between them. The DNA for the CDR3 is TGCAGTGCAAAAGCCCAACAGGGTCTGGGTCAGCCCCAGCATTTT. Protein: CSAKAQQGLGQPQHF.

This clonotype was counted ten times or more. V usage is TRBV6-1 and J usage is TRBJ1-1; the match to TRBD1 covers 8 bases. The CDR3 length is 14 residues. Germline lookup yields CDR1 MNHNS and CDR2 SASEGT. The V gene end was trimmed by 8 bases and the J gene end by 4 bases; junction bases not matched to a gene: 9. Here the CDR3 reads CASSLDRARTEAFF. Here the CDR3 DNA reads TGTGCCAGCTCCCTGGACAGGGCGCGCACTGAAGCTTTCTTT.

This clonotype is a singleton in its sample. The junction shows a germline mismatch at one end, possibly a read error. This CDR3 is CSARDLDQQLFQETQYF. DNA of the CDR3: TGCAGTGCCAGAGATTTAGATCAGCAGCTATTCCAAGAGACCCAGTACTTC. The V gene is TRBV20-1, the J gene TRBJ2-5, with D unresolved. The CDR3 is 17 amino acids. Germline CDR1 is DFQATT and CDR2 is SNEGSKA (reference sequence).